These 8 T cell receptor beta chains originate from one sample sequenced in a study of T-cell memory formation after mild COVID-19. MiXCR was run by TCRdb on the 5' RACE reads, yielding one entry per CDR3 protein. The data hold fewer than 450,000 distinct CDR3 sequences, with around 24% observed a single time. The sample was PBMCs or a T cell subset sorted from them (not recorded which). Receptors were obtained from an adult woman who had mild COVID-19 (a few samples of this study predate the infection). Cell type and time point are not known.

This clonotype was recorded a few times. The CDR3 DNA reads TGTGCCACCCTCCAGGCAGGGCCGACCTACGAGCAGTACTTC. Protein sequence: CATLQAGPTYEQYF. This chain uses TRBV24-1 with TRBJ2-7; possibly TRBD1 for D (5 bases). This CDR3 is built from 14 residues. Germline CDR1 is KGHDR and CDR2 is SFDVKD. Trimming shortened V by 9 bases and J by 2 bases, and 16 bases separated the two germline ends.

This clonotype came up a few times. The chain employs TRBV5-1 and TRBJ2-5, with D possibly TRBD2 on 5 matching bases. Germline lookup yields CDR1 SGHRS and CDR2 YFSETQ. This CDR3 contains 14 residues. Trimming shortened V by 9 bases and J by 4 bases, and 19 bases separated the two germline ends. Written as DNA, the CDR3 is TGCGCCACCACCGTCTCGGGGAGCGGAGAGACCCAGTACTTC. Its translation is CATTVSGSGETQYF. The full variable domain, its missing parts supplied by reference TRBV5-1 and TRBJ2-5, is KAGVTQTPRYLIKTRGQQVTLSCSPISGHRSVSWYQQTPGQGLQFLFEYFSETQRNKGNFPGRFSGRQFSNSRSEMNVSTLELGDSALYLCATTVSGSGETQYFGPGTRLLVL.

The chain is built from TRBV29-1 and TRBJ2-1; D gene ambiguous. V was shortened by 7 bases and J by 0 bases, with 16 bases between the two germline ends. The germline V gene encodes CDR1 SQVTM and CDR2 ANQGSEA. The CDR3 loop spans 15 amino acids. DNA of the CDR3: TGCAGCGCTGGACGTGGGTCGCGCTCCTACAATGAGCAGTTCTTC. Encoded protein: CSAGRGSRSYNEQFF.

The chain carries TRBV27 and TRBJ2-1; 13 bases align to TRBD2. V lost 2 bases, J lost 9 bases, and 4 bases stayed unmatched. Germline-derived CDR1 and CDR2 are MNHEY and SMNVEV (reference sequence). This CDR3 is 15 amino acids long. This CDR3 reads CASSLGTSGTVEQFF. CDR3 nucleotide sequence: TGTGCCAGCAGTTTAGGGACTAGCGGGACTGTTGAGCAGTTCTTC.

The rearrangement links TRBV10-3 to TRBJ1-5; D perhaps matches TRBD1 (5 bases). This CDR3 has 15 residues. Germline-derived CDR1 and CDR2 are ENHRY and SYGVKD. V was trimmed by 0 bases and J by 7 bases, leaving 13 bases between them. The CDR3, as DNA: TGTGCCATCAGTGAGTCGGGGGTCCCGGGGCAGCCCCAGCATTTT. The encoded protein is CAISESGVPGQPQHF.

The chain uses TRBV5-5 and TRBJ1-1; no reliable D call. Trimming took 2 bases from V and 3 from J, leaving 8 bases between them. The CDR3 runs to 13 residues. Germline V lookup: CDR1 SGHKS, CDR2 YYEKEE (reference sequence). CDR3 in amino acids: CASSFLRYTEAFF. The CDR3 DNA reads TGTGCCAGCAGCTTTTTAAGGTACACTGAAGCTTTCTTT.

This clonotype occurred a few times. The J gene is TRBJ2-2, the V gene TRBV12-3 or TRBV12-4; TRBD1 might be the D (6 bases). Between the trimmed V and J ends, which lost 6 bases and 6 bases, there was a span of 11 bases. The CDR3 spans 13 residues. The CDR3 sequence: CASRRTDAGELFF. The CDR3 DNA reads TGTGCCAGCAGGAGGACAGACGCCGGGGAGCTGTTTTTT.

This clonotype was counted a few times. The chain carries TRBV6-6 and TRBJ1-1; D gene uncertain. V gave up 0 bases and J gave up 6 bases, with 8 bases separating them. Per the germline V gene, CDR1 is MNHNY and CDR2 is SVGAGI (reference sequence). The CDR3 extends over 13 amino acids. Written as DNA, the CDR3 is TGTGCCAGCAGTTACTCGGATGTCTCTGAAGCTTTCTTT. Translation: CASSYSDVSEAFF.